A selection of T cell receptor beta chains follows, all from one sample in a study of spatial heterogeneity in lung cancer. A single record per CDR3 protein comes from TCRdb applying MiXCR to the 5' RACE reads. The table records approximately 20,000 distinct CDR3 sequences, 9.2% of them present only once. The specimen comprised PBMCs, sampled at follow-up. These receptors originate from a male donor with early-stage non-small cell lung cancer. Each CDR3 is given with its conserved first and last residue. A D gene is named only where the DNA matches it firmly. Where a row states a size, it is once, few, many or the class of an expanded clone; other rows omit it.

few	.	TRBV21-1	TRBJ2-6	TGTGCCAGCAGCAAAGTGGACAGGGGTGTTTCTGGGGCCAACGTCCTGACTTTC	CASSKVDRGVSGANVLTF
many	.	TRBV4-1	TRBJ1-5	TGCGCCAGCAGCCTAGTGGGTCAGCCCCAGCATTTT	CASSLVGQPQHF
many	.	TRBV28	TRBJ2-7	TGTGCCAGCAGTTCCCCCCGATACTACGAGCAGTACTTC	CASSSPRYYEQYF
few	.	TRBV9	TRBJ1-6	TGTGCCAGCAGCGGATACAGGGCCTCCTATAATTCACCCCTCCACTTT	CASSGYRASYNSPLHF
many	.	TRBV18	TRBJ1-1	TGTGCCAGCTCCCCTGGACAAAAGAACACTGAAGCTTTCTTT	CASSPGQKNTEAFF
many	.	TRBV5-1	TRBJ2-5	TGCGCCAGCAGCTTGTACGGGGGCCAAGAGACCCAGTACTTC	CASSLYGGQETQYF
many	TRBD1	TRBV19	TRBJ2-3	TGTGCCAGTAGTATCGGGACAGGGAGCACAGATACGCAGTATTTT	CASSIGTGSTDTQYF
.	.	TRBV28	TRBJ2-1	TGTGCCAGCAGTTTTGGTGGGGAGCAGTTCTTC	CASSFGGEQFF
few	.	TRBV12-3/TRBV12-4	TRBJ2-1	TGTGCCAGCAGTCCGAACAGGAGGAGCTCCTACAATGAGCAGTTCTTC	CASSPNRRSSYNEQFF
many	.	TRBV28	TRBJ1-6	TGTGCCAGCAGTTTTGGTAGGGCGCCGGGGTCACCCCTCCACTTT	CASSFGRAPGSPLHF
few	.	TRBV4-1	TRBJ1-4	TGCGCCAGCAGCAACCTTGCAACTAATGAAAAACTGTTTTTT	CASSNLATNEKLFF
many	TRBD1	TRBV29-1	TRBJ2-7	TGCAGCGTTGTGGACAGGAGCTCCTACGAGCAGTACTTC	CSVVDRSSYEQYF
few	.	TRBV28	TRBJ1-4	TGTGCCAGCAGTTTATCGGGGACCTTTAATGAAAAACTGTTTTTT	CASSLSGTFNEKLFF
many	TRBD1	TRBV19	TRBJ2-1	TGTGCCAGTAGGAGGACAGGGGAGGTTGAGCAGTTCTTC	CASRRTGEVEQFF
many	.	TRBV27	TRBJ2-1	TGTGCCAGCAGTTTGGGGGTAGGCTCCTACAATGAGCAGTTCTTC	CASSLGVGSYNEQFF
many	TRBD1	TRBV19	TRBJ1-2	TGTGCCAGTAGTTCGGGACAGGGGAGAAGACGGGATGGCTACACCTTC	CASSSGQGRRRDGYTF
many	.	TRBV11-3	TRBJ2-7	TGTGCCAGCAGCTTAGAGTGTCCCCGGTGGGCGCCCTACGAGCAGTACTTC	CASSLECPRWAPYEQYF
many	.	TRBV28	TRBJ1-2	TGTACCAGCACGGCTCCTAACTATGGCTACACCTTC	CTSTAPNYGYTF
medium-sized	.	TRBV24-1	TRBJ1-1	TGTGCCACCAGGGAACAGGGTGGCACTGAAGCTTTCTTT	CATREQGGTEAFF
few	TRBD1	TRBV14	TRBJ2-1	TGTGCCAGCAGACCCCGGGACAGGGGTAGGGATGAGCAGTTCTTC	CASRPRDRGRDEQFF
many	.	TRBV30	TRBJ1-1	TGTGCCTGGAGCGCACTGCGGATAGGGTCCAGCACTGAAGCTTTCTTT	CAWSALRIGSSTEAFF
many	.	TRBV5-4	TRBJ2-7	TGTGCCAGCAGCTTAGGTCACGAGCAGTACTTC	CASSLGHEQYF
many	.	TRBV30	TRBJ1-1	TGTGCCTGGAGTACAAAAGCGGGACTGAACACTGAAGCTTTCTTT	CAWSTKAGLNTEAFF
.	.	TRBV28	TRBJ2-7	TGTGCCAGCAGTTTAGCGGTGGGCGAGCAGTACTTC	CASSLAVGEQYF
many	TRBD2	TRBV24-1	TRBJ2-1	TGTGCCACCAGTGATTTAGAAGCGGGGGCCTACAATGAGCAGTTCTTC	CATSDLEAGAYNEQFF
few	.	TRBV2	TRBJ2-3	TGTGCCAGCAGCCGACTAGTACGGGGCACAGATACGCAGTATTTT	CASSRLVRGTDTQYF
.	.	TRBV7-9	TRBJ2-2	TGTGCCAGCAGCCTTGGAACCAGGGAGCTGTTTTTT	CASSLGTRELFF
.	TRBD2	TRBV3-1	TRBJ2-6	TGTGCCAGCAGCCAAGGCCTAGCGGGAGCTGGGGCCAACGTCCTGACTTTC	CASSQGLAGAGANVLTF
.	.	TRBV13	TRBJ1-2	TGTGCCAGCAGCCGCAGGGTATCCTATGGCTACACCTTC	CASSRRVSYGYTF
few	TRBD2	TRBV29-1	TRBJ2-1	TGCAGCGTCTGGGAGGGTAATGAGCAGTTCTTC	CSVWEGNEQFF
many	.	TRBV11-1	TRBJ1-1	TGTGCCAGCAACGAAAACACTGAAGCTTTCTTT	CASNENTEAFF